A single sample is the source of the 4 T cell receptor beta chains below, sequenced in a study of T cells in Graves' hyperthyroidism and ophthalmopathy. Amplified regions were TCR beta CDR3 sequences from RNA transcripts. Using the HTBI primer set, a first-round RT-PCR was run on the TCR CDR3. Via MiXCR, TCRdb re-called the multiplex PCR reads, giving one row per CDR3 protein. The sample carries under 400,000 distinct CDR3 sequences, about 18% recorded once. The material sequenced was blood. The receptors were sampled from a woman between 50 and 59 years old with Graves' hyperthyroidism.

This clonotype was counted ten times or more. The rearrangement uses TRBV3-1 and TRBJ2-2; 9 bases agree with TRBD1. This CDR3 comprises 16 residues. Germline CDR1 LGHDT, CDR2 YNNKEL (reference sequence). V shed 4 bases and J 4 bases; nucleotides not matched to a gene: 7. CDR3 sequence reads: CASSPPGQGSTGELFF. CDR3 sequence (DNA): TGTGCCAGCAGCCCCCCGGGACAGGGTAGCACCGGGGAGCTGTTTTTT. The whole variable domain, remainder taken from reference TRBV3-1 and TRBJ2-2, is DTAVSQTPKYLVTQMGNDKSIKCEQNLGHDTMYWYKQDSKKFLKIMFSYNNKELIINETVPNRFSPKSPDKAHLNLHINSLELGDSAVYFCASSPPGQGSTGELFFGEGSRLTVL.

In this sample, this clonotype turned up many times. This rearrangement joins TRBV18 to TRBJ1-1; 7 bases map to TRBD1. Germline CDR1 and CDR2: KGHSH and LQKENI. The CDR3 is 16 residues long. With V trimmed by 3 bases and J by 1 base, 8 bases remained unmatched. This chain's CDR3 is CASSPRQGSENTEAFF. CDR3 in DNA: TGTGCCAGCTCACCGAGACAGGGAAGCGAGAACACTGAAGCTTTCTTT.

This clonotype was observed at least ten times. V is TRBV7-9 and J is TRBJ1-1; D remains ambiguous. The germline V gene has CDR1 SEHNR and CDR2 FQNEAQ (reference sequence). The CDR3 totals 15 residues. Trimming shortened V by 1 base and J by 0 bases, and 9 bases separated the two germline ends. The CDR3 sequence: CASSLVPGLNTEAFF. CDR3 coding DNA: TGTGCCAGCAGCTTAGTCCCGGGATTGAACACTGAAGCTTTCTTT.

This clonotype was picked up one time. The chain employs TRBV2 and TRBJ2-5, with D perhaps TRBD2 (5 bases). Per the germline V gene, CDR1 is SNHLY and CDR2 is FYNNEI. This CDR3 has 13 amino acids. The V end lost 4 bases, the J end lost 3 bases, and 9 bases lay between the germline ends. The CDR3 bases are TGTGCCAGCAGTGGCAGCGGAGAAGAGACCCAGTACTTC. Translated, it gives CASSGSGEETQYF.